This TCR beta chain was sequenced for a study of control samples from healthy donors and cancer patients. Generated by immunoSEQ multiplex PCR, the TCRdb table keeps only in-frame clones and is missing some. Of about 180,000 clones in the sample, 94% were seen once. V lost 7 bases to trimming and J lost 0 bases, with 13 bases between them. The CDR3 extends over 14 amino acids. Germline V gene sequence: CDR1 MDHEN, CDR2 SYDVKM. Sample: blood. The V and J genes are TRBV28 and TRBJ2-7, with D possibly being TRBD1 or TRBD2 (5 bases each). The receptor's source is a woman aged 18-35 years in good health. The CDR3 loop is CASISEGNSYEQYF. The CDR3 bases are TGTGCCAGCATCTCCGAGGGGAACTCCTACGAGCAGTACTTC.